This T cell receptor beta chain was observed in a study of a mutant IDH1 vaccine in newly diagnosed glioma (dated by TCRdb to about 2021). In terms of the full investigation: Vaccination started 4-6 weeks after radiotherapy alone, or was given together with temozolomide cycles in the groups whose treatment included chemotherapy. Peripheral blood samples were drawn at six visits, namely V03 (baseline), V05, V07, V10, V12 and V13. For exploratory analyses, around 23 treated patients had longitudinal TCRB deep sequencing done wherever samples were available. Of the approximately 30 treated patients, approximately 60% were male and 37.5% were female, and the mean age was about 40 years. Visit V12 was the week-35 safety follow-up and visit V13 was the week-47 end of study. Before enrollment, most patients had been given radiochemotherapy with temozolomide as standard therapy, while the rest had received either radiotherapy alone or temozolomide alone. The research as a whole found: Changes in the top peripheral T cell clonotypes picked up by TCRB sequencing did not appear to be linked to pseudoprogression. Immune responses induced by the vaccine were seen in over 80% of patients across multiple MHC alleles. Availability determined which PBMC samples were chosen for TCRB deep sequencing. It was noted by the authors that analyses of patient blood samples could not be reproduced owing to sample limitations.

The time point label of this sample denotes: week 47, end of study. Each vaccine dose, consisting of 300 ug of a 20-mer mutant IDH1 peptide in Montanide, was administered subcutaneously with topical imiquimod. Patients received eight vaccinations in weeks 1, 3, 5, 7, 11, 15, 19 and 23, corresponding to visits V03 through V10. Newly diagnosed WHO grade 3 or 4 IDH1-mutant astrocytomas showing loss of nuclear ATRX were present in the donors. The samples were drawn from NOA16, a multicentre, single-arm, open-label phase I trial in Germany that tested a mutant IDH1 peptide vaccine in humans for the first time. The DNeasy Blood and Tissue Kit was used to extract genomic DNA from EDTA blood for TCRB sequencing. The library relied on the immunoSEQ multiplex PCR assay. Following the manufacturer's protocol, the hsTCRB Kit was used to amplify rearranged TCR beta chain sequences. TCRB libraries were sequenced on an Illumina MiSeq. The original pipeline was this. Demultiplexing, trimming and gene mapping were performed with the kit vendor's proprietary platform. Held by TCRdb, this immuneACCESS table contains in-frame sequences only and omits some clones. Under half of the omission traces to an unresolved V gene where checked; the cause of the rest is unknown. That table supplies the V and J calls and clone size; D and trimming were determined from the DNA. The sample includes approximately 80,000 clones, with roughly four fifths observed a single time. Of the sample, around 5.3% falls within the top ten clones.

The CDR3, from cysteine to phenylalanine, totals 13 residues. Solely the CDR3 DNA is kept, with 39 bases framed from the first base. For CDR1 and CDR2, the germline V gene (reference sequence) lists SEHNR and FQNEAQ. V trim: 0 bases; J trim: 13 bases; unmatched bases: 6. Points on this clone: What antigen it recognizes has not been identified. No quality values exist for individual bases; no much larger clone is one base distant.

The clonotype originates from a man aged 40-49 years with glioma. The rearrangement joined TRBV7-9 to TRBJ2-7; the junction holds 10 bases that match TRBD2. The sample consisted of PBMCs, taken from a glioma patient whose treatment included an IDH1 peptide vaccine. The CDR3 loop reads CASSLAPSGSTYF. The bases are TGTGCCAGCAGCTTAGCACCTAGCGGGAGTACATACTTC. The entire variable domain, with the stretches around the CDR3 drawn from the reference TRBV7-9 and TRBJ2-7 proteins, is DTGVSQNPRHKITKRGQNVTFRCDPISEHNRLYWYRQTLGQGPEFLTYFQNEAQLEKSRLLSDRFSAERPKGSFSTLEIQRTEQGDSAMYLCASSLAPSGSTYFGPGTRLTVT.